These 16 T cell receptor beta chains were all obtained from the same sample, sequenced in a study of cytomegalovirus exposure and HLA in healthy donors. In the PCR, 60 Vbeta and 13 Jbeta primers were used. The assay was immunoSEQ multiplex PCR, and TCRdb's table has in-frame clones only and misses some. The sample lists 60,000 to 80,000 clones, under 80% seen once, with less than 7% in the top ten. The source material was PBMCs. Every receptor here comes from a woman aged 25 to 39 in good health and CMV-seronegative.

The table lists this clone with a few counts. The chain uses TRBV18 and TRBJ1-2, with a tentative D call TRBD1 (5 bases). CDR1 is KGHSH and CDR2 is LQKENI in the germline V gene. Trimming shortened V by 0 bases and J by 8 bases, and 16 bases separated the two germline ends. The CDR3 runs 15 residues. The CDR3 sequence is CASSPPIAGNRGYTF. Here the CDR3 DNA reads TGTGCCAGCTCACCACCGATCGCAGGGAACCGCGGCTACACCTTC.

CDR3 amino acids: CASKGGLGGYREKLFF. DNA for the CDR3: TGTGCCAGCAAGGGAGGACTAGGGGGGTATCGAGAAAAACTGTTTTTT. The chain is built from TRBV28 and TRBJ1-4; D possibly corresponds to TRBD1 (6 bases). V lost 7 bases and J 8 bases, leaving 23 bases between the germline ends. The V gene's germline CDR1 is MDHEN and CDR2 SYDVKM. The CDR3 runs to 16 residues.

The rearrangement joins TRBV19 to TRBJ2-5; 12 nucleotides match TRBD2. V shed 4 bases and J 4 bases; nucleotides not matched to a gene: 1. The CDR3 covers 14 residues. The V gene's germline CDR1 is LNHDA and CDR2 SQIVND (reference sequence). CDR3 in DNA: TGTGCCAGTAGTAAGACTAGCGGGAGAGAGACCCAGTACTTC. It encodes CASSKTSGRETQYF.

This chain connects TRBV2 to TRBJ1-2, with a weak D call TRBD1 (6 bases). Deletions cut 6 bases from V and 0 bases from J, with 8 bases between. The CDR3 is 13 residues long. Germline CDR1 is SNHLY and CDR2 is FYNNEI. The CDR3 region has the DNA TGTGCCAGCAGACAGGGAGCTAACTATGGCTACACCTTC. Its translation is CASRQGANYGYTF. The whole variable domain, filled in from reference TRBV2 and TRBJ1-2, reads EPEVTQTPSHQVTQMGQEVILRCVPISNHLYFYWYRQILGQKVEFLVSFYNNEISEKSEIFDDQFSVERPDGSNFTLKIRSTKLEDSAMYFCASRQGANYGYTFGSGTRLTVV.

The chain links TRBV10-3 to TRBJ1-5; TRBD1 matches at 11 bases. The CDR3 spans 14 residues. The V segment lost 8 bases and the J segment 5 bases; nucleotides outside the gene matches: 5. Germline CDR1 and CDR2: ENHRY and SYGVKD. CDR3 DNA: TGTGCCATCGCTGGACAGGGGGCAGATCAGCCCCAGCATTTT. Its translation: CAIAGQGADQPQHF.

The V and J genes are TRBV30 and TRBJ2-1, with a weak D call TRBD2 (6 bases). V was pared by 4 bases and J by 8 bases, with 18 bases between. This CDR3 is 14 amino acids long. Germline V gives CDR1 GTSNPN, CDR2 SVGIG (reference sequence). CDR3 protein: CAWTEPGLIYEQFF. In nucleotides, the CDR3 is TGTGCCTGGACGGAACCGGGACTGATCTATGAGCAGTTCTTC.

This chain connects TRBV27 to TRBJ2-2; D gene ambiguous. Germline V gives CDR1 MNHEY, CDR2 SMNVEV (reference sequence). V lost 1 base, J lost 3 bases, and 9 bases lay in between. The CDR3 extends over 15 amino acids. In DNA form, the CDR3 reads TGTGCCAGCAGTTTATTGGTACCGGACACCGGGGAGCTGTTTTTT. Its protein is CASSLLVPDTGELFF.

The J gene is TRBJ2-2, the V gene TRBV19, with no clear D. This CDR3 contains 15 residues. In germline, CDR1 is LNHDA, CDR2 SQIVND (reference sequence). Trimming removed 3 bases from V and 4 bases from J, with 12 bases in between. CDR3 sequence: CASSISRQTTGELFF. Here the CDR3 DNA reads TGTGCCAGTAGTATTTCAAGACAAACCACCGGGGAGCTGTTTTTT. Combining the CDR3 with reference TRBV19 and TRBJ2-2 gives the whole variable domain DGGITQSPKYLFRKEGQNVTLSCEQNLNHDAMYWYRQDPGQGLRLIYYSQIVNDFQKGDIAEGYSVSREKKESFPLTVTSAQKNPTAFYLCASSISRQTTGELFFGEGSRLTVL.

This clone appeared once. CDR3 coding DNA: TGTGCCAGCAGCCCCTGGACAGGAACTAGCAATCAGCCCCAGCATTTT. Amino acid sequence: CASSPWTGTSNQPQHF. The V and J genes are TRBV11-2 and TRBJ1-5, with 7 bases aligning to TRBD1. Looked up from germline, CDR1 is SGHAT and CDR2 is FQNNGV. Trimming cost V 5 bases and J 0 bases; bases outside gene matches: 7. The CDR3 spans 16 residues.

The gene calls are TRBV7-9 and TRBJ1-2; possible D gene TRBD1, 5 bases. Germline V CDR1 and CDR2: SEHNR, FQNEAQ (reference sequence). Deletions cut 5 bases from V and 4 bases from J, with 20 bases between. The CDR3 has 16 amino acids. The CDR3 spells CASSHLRQGHPYGYTF. CDR3 sequence (DNA): TGTGCCAGCAGCCACCTCAGGCAGGGCCATCCCTATGGCTACACCTTC.

The chain employs TRBV5-1 and TRBJ2-2; 10 positions agree with TRBD1. The ends lost 4 bases at V and 2 bases at J; junction bases unmatched: 2. Germline lookup yields CDR1 SGHRS and CDR2 YFSETQ. The CDR3 length is 15 residues. For the CDR3, the DNA is TGCGCCAGCAGCCCGACAGGGGGCAACACCGGGGAGCTGTTTTTT. Translating gives CASSPTGGNTGELFF.

Remarks on this clone: This CDR3 is also generated by other DNA sequences in the sample. The V and J genes are TRBV9 and TRBJ1-1; unclear D gene. The CDR3 extends over 13 amino acids. CDR1 is SGDLS, CDR2 YYNGEE, per germline. Trimming left V 8 bases short and J 0 bases short, with 11 bases between. As DNA, the CDR3 is TGTGCCAGTACTGGGCAGATGAACACTGAAGCTTTCTTT. This sequence encodes CASTGQMNTEAFF.

This clone has just a few counts. The rearrangement joins TRBV10-1 to TRBJ1-1, with 8 bases lining up with TRBD1. CDR1 is WNHNN, CDR2 SYGVQD, per germline (reference sequence). The CDR3 consists of 14 residues. The junction had 6 bases not matched to a gene; V was cut back by 5 bases and J by 4 bases. In DNA form, the CDR3 reads TGCGCCAGCAGTAGAGACAGGGGAGGCACTGAAGCTTTCTTT. Encoded protein: CASSRDRGGTEAFF.

The chain combines TRBV10-3 with TRBJ1-1; D may be TRBD1 (5 bases). V was clipped by 6 bases and J by 3 bases, with 32 bases between them. This CDR3 comprises 20 residues. From germline, CDR1 is ENHRY and CDR2 SYGVKD. This chain's CDR3 is CAIRRRNSNRRGGVDTEAFF. CDR3 DNA: TGTGCCATCAGAAGACGTAATTCGAACAGGAGGGGAGGCGTGGACACTGAAGCTTTCTTT.

The count of this clone is one. The gene calls are TRBV18 and TRBJ2-1; D is perhaps TRBD1 (5 bases). In germline, CDR1 is KGHSH, CDR2 LQKENI. Trimming took 6 bases from V and 5 from J, leaving 17 bases between them. The CDR3 contains 15 residues. The CDR3 DNA follows: TGTGCCAGCTCTGCGGAGCAGGGCGGTAACAATGAGCAGTTCTTC. Protein product: CASSAEQGGNNEQFF.

This sequence joins TRBV27 and TRBJ2-5; D is uncertain. From germline, CDR1 is MNHEY and CDR2 SMNVEV (reference sequence). CDR3 length: 15 amino acids. Trimming took 2 bases from V and 4 from J, leaving 14 bases between them. CDR3 sequence: CASSLLGAERETQYF. The DNA of the CDR3 is TGTGCCAGCAGTTTACTCGGTGCCGAGAGAGAGACCCAGTACTTC.